This T cell receptor beta chain was profiled in a study of T-cell reconstitution after alpha-beta-depleted transplantation in children. Study-wide results and caveats: Expanded graft clones numbering several hundred reportedly gave rise to alpha-beta T cells about two months after transplant. In some patients, recipient T cells and intrathymic progenitors surviving conditioning explained high day-60 diversity. Newly produced T cells mostly accounted for T-cell counts and diversity one year post-transplant.

As concerns this clonotype: The antigen is unknown.

Germline CDR1 is DFQATT and CDR2 is SNEGSKA (reference sequence). The length of the CDR3 is 14 residues. The ends were cut back, 5 bases at V and 6 bases at J, with 14 bases in the middle. A TCRbeta library incorporating unique molecular identifiers was prepared. TCRdb independently ran MiXCR on the PCR reads; one entry per CDR3 protein. The table shows 300,000 or so distinct CDR3 sequences, with 23% occurring only once. This specimen consisted of PBMCs, mostly from graft donor cells, obtained 180 days after TCRalphabeta/CD19-depleted stem cell transplant. This clonotype originated in a male patient younger than 18 who had a stem cell transplant for acute lymphoblastic leukemia, so the T cells may come from the graft donor. V usage is TRBV20-1 and J usage is TRBJ1-6; perhaps TRBD1 as D (6 bases). The CDR3 nucleotides read TGCAGTGCTTTCGACAGGACTGGTAATTCACCCCTCCACTTT. It specifies CSAFDRTGNSPLHF.